Given below is one T cell receptor beta chain in context. Germline values: CDR1 SGHNT, CDR2 YYREEE (reference sequence). With 1 base removed from V and 4 bases from J, the gap between germline ends came to 11 bases. The CDR3 spans 14 residues. Sequenced by immunoSEQ multiplex PCR; TCRdb stores in-frame clones only, minus some. The profile shows 55,000 to 60,000 clones, approximately 84% of them singletons. The sample belongs to a study of blood T cell repertoires in COVID-19. The chain links TRBV5-4 to TRBJ1-2; D is perhaps TRBD1 (5 bases). The material sequenced was peripheral blood. This clonotype originated in a man aged 65-85 years with active COVID-19. The CDR3 protein is CASSLRGMGYGYTF. For the CDR3, the DNA is TGTGCCAGCAGCTTGAGGGGAATGGGCTATGGCTACACCTTC.